These 27 T cell receptor beta chains were sequenced from one sample in a study of cytomegalovirus exposure and HLA in healthy donors. The study ran its PCR with 60 Vbeta and 13 Jbeta primers. TCRdb's table, derived via immunoSEQ multiplex PCR, lists solely in-frame clones and lacks some. The table shows about 170,000 clones, with 76% occurring only once. Sequencing input: PBMCs. Receptors originate from a female donor in good health and CMV-seronegative.

The J gene is TRBJ2-1, the V gene TRBV7-2; 8 nucleotides line up with TRBD2. CDR3 length equals 16 residues. With 3 bases clipped from V and 4 bases from J, the junction kept 8 bases outside the gene matches. Germline V gives CDR1 SGHTA, CDR2 FQGNSA. The chain's CDR3 is CASSLRTGGTYNEQFF. CDR3 DNA: TGTGCCAGCAGCTTGAGAACGGGGGGGACTTACAATGAGCAGTTCTTC.

The chain joins TRBV5-1 to TRBJ1-1; unclear D gene. The length of the CDR3 is 13 residues. Germline V gives CDR1 SGHRS, CDR2 YFSETQ. Trimming took off 5 bases at V and 0 bases at J, with 8 bases between the two ends. The CDR3 DNA reads as TGCGCCAGCAGTGAGAGCATGAACACTGAAGCTTTCTTT. Its protein product is CASSESMNTEAFF. The full variable domain, rest sourced from reference TRBV5-1 and TRBJ1-1, is KAGVTQTPRYLIKTRGQQVTLSCSPISGHRSVSWYQQTPGQGLQFLFEYFSETQRNKGNFPGRFSGRQFSNSRSEMNVSTLELGDSALYLCASSESMNTEAFFGQGTRLTVV.

The chain carries TRBV4-2 and TRBJ1-5, with a weak D call TRBD1 (5 bases). Germline-derived CDR1 and CDR2 are LGHNA and YNFKEQ. The V gene lost 3 bases and the J gene lost 13 bases, with 19 bases spanning the gap. The length of the CDR3 is 14 residues. CDR3 bases: TGTGCCAGCAGCCACCGGGACGGGACTTCAGAACAGCATTTT. Its translation is CASSHRDGTSEQHF.

The chain combines TRBV30 with TRBJ1-5; 8 positions match TRBD1. This CDR3 has 15 amino acids. The junction had 5 bases not matched to a gene; V was cut back by 1 base and J by 3 bases. Germline lookup yields CDR1 GTSNPN and CDR2 SVGIG (reference sequence). The DNA for the CDR3 is TGTGCCTGGAGTGCGGGGACAGGACCCAATCAGCCCCAGCATTTT. It encodes CAWSAGTGPNQPQHF.

CDR3 sequence: CASSLTAVNTEAFF. Here the CDR3 DNA reads TGTGCCAGCAGCTTAACAGCGGTGAACACTGAAGCTTTCTTT. V usage is TRBV7-2 and J usage is TRBJ1-1, with D unclear. Trimming stripped 2 bases from V and 0 bases from J, with 7 bases between. The CDR3 runs 14 residues. Germline-derived CDR1 and CDR2 are SGHTA and FQGNSA.

The sample holds a few counts of this clone. This chain uses TRBV19 with TRBJ1-2, with 8 positions matching TRBD1. Trimming at V came to 6 bases and at J to 6 bases, leaving 9 bases not matched to a gene. In germline, CDR1 is LNHDA, CDR2 SQIVND (reference sequence). The CDR3 is 14 residues long. In nucleotides, the CDR3 is TGTGCCAGTAGCCCTTTAGGACAGGGAGATGGCTACACCTTC. As protein: CASSPLGQGDGYTF.

Only a few counts were recorded for this clone. The chain joins TRBV25-1 to TRBJ1-2; tentative D call: TRBD1 (6 bases). The ends were cut back, 1 base at V and 3 bases at J, with 9 bases in the middle. CDR3 size: 14 residues. The V gene's germline CDR1 is MGHDK and CDR2 SYGVNS. The CDR3 sequence: CASSEWSGDYGYTF. DNA of the CDR3: TGTGCCAGCAGTGAATGGTCAGGGGACTATGGCTACACCTTC.

The chain combines TRBV19 with TRBJ2-5; 14 positions match TRBD2. The DNA end is more similar to TRBJ2-7, so the J call may be wrong. This CDR3 region has 16 residues. Germline CDR1 and CDR2: LNHDA and SQIVND (reference sequence). The CDR3 reads CASSRTSGGTSYEQYF. The CDR3 DNA follows: TGTGCCAGTAGTAGGACTAGCGGGGGGACCTCCTACGAGCAGTACTTC.

This clone occurred once. The chain joins TRBV7-9 to TRBJ1-5; D is uncertain. Trimming removed 4 bases at V and 8 bases at J, with 15 bases between. CDR3 size: 14 residues. The germline V gene encodes CDR1 SEHNR and CDR2 FQNEAQ (reference sequence). The CDR3 nucleotides are TGTGCCAGCAGCTCTACCACGGGATTTAAGCCCCAGCATTTT. Its protein product is CASSSTTGFKPQHF.

The chain recombines TRBV5-4 with TRBJ1-4; the D gene is possibly TRBD1 (6 bases). CDR3 length: 13 residues. Germline values: CDR1 SGHNT, CDR2 YYREEE (reference sequence). V lost 0 bases and J 10 bases, leaving 10 bases between the germline ends. DNA of the CDR3: TGTGCCAGCAGCTTGGAGGGGGTCGGAAAACTGTTTTTT. Translation gives CASSLEGVGKLFF.

The CDR3 loop is CASSPSHAREQYF. Here the CDR3 DNA reads TGTGCCAGCAGCCCTAGCCATGCCCGCGAGCAGTACTTC. The V call is TRBV7-2, the J call TRBJ2-7, with D maybe TRBD2 (5 bases). CDR3 length: 13 residues. The V gene lost 5 bases and the J gene lost 6 bases, with 14 bases spanning the gap. Germline CDR1 and CDR2: SGHTA and FQGNSA. The complete variable domain, with remaining parts taken from reference TRBV7-2 and TRBJ2-7, reads GAGVSQSPSNKVTEKGKDVELRCDPISGHTALYWYRQSLGQGLEFLIYFQGNSAPDKSGLPSDRFSAERTGGSVSTLTIQRTQQEDSAVYLCASSPSHAREQYFGPGTRLTVT.

This clone was counted between two and nine times. This chain joins TRBV30 and TRBJ2-7; D ambiguous. With 8 bases removed from V and 0 bases from J, the gap between germline ends came to 20 bases. The CDR3 sequence is 15 residues long. Germline-derived CDR1 and CDR2 are GTSNPN and SVGIG (reference sequence). The CDR3 reads CAEHELPNFSYEQYF. The CDR3 region has the DNA TGTGCCGAGCACGAGCTGCCCAATTTCTCCTACGAGCAGTACTTC.

The chain couples TRBV19 to TRBJ2-1; no reliable D call. Trimming shortened V by 7 bases and J by 4 bases, and 14 bases separated the two germline ends. Germline-derived CDR1 and CDR2 are LNHDA and SQIVND (reference sequence). This CDR3 is built from 14 residues. The CDR3 region is CASTMRVSYNEQFF. The CDR3 DNA sequence: TGTGCCAGTACCATGAGAGTTTCTTACAATGAGCAGTTCTTC. Based on the CDR3 plus reference TRBV19 and TRBJ2-1, the full variable domain is DGGITQSPKYLFRKEGQNVTLSCEQNLNHDAMYWYRQDPGQGLRLIYYSQIVNDFQKGDIAEGYSVSREKKESFPLTVTSAQKNPTAFYLCASTMRVSYNEQFFGPGTRLTVL.

This clone was seen a handful of times. The chain recombines TRBV28 with TRBJ2-7, with 15 bases identical to TRBD2. From germline, CDR1 is MDHEN and CDR2 SYDVKM. The CDR3 is made up of 21 amino acids. The V and J ends lost 5 bases and 2 bases, in that order; junction bases with no gene match: 19. The CDR3: CASSGARGLAGGMPFTYEQYF. DNA of the CDR3: TGTGCCAGCAGTGGGGCCCGTGGACTAGCGGGAGGGATGCCCTTTACCTACGAGCAGTACTTC.

The chain employs TRBV5-1 and TRBJ2-2, with TRBD1 identical over 11 bases. CDR3 size: 16 residues. The V gene end was trimmed by 7 bases and the J gene end by 4 bases; junction bases not matched to a gene: 9. The germline V gene has CDR1 SGHRS and CDR2 YFSETQ. CDR3 residues: CASWPGTGGFTGELFF. The CDR3 nucleotides are TGCGCCAGCTGGCCAGGGACAGGGGGGTTCACCGGGGAGCTGTTTTTT.

J is TRBJ2-2 and V is TRBV28; TRBD2 might be the D (5 bases). The CDR3 consists of 15 residues. Trimming pared 6 bases from V and 4 bases from J, leaving 15 bases between. From germline, CDR1 is MDHEN and CDR2 SYDVKM. The CDR3 spells CASRSARGFTGELFF. CDR3 nucleotide sequence: TGTGCCAGCAGGTCCGCGAGAGGGTTCACCGGGGAGCTGTTTTTT.

This clone was recorded once. J is TRBJ1-2 and V is TRBV28; 8 nucleotides match TRBD1. Germline V gene sequence: CDR1 MDHEN, CDR2 SYDVKM. With V trimmed by 3 bases and J by 8 bases, 8 bases remained unmatched. The CDR3 covers 14 residues. Here the CDR3 DNA reads TGTGCCAGCAGTTTTGGACAGGGAACCGGAGGCTACACCTTC. This gives the protein CASSFGQGTGGYTF.

Concerning this clone itself: At one end, the junction sequence differs from germline, possibly due to a read error. The genes are TRBV5-4 and TRBJ2-6; D is possibly TRBD1 (5 bases). CDR1 is SGHNT and CDR2 is YYREEE in the germline V gene (reference sequence). The CDR3 is 20 residues long. The CDR3 DNA reads as TGTGCCAGCAGCTTGGCCGGTATAATCAGGAGTAACTCTGGGGCCAACGGCCTGACTTTC. Translating gives CASSLAGIIRSNSGANGLTF.

A single count supports this clone. CDR3 in amino acids: CASSAQGTGGPDTQYF. The CDR3 DNA follows: TGCGCCAGCAGCGCACAAGGCACGGGAGGGCCAGATACGCAGTATTTT. This rearrangement joins TRBV4-1 to TRBJ2-3, with TRBD2 matching over 8 bases. Germline CDR1 and CDR2: MGHRA and YSYEKL. Trimming cost V 5 bases and J 4 bases; bases outside gene matches: 11. This CDR3 contains 16 residues.

In its sample, this clone was seen once. The J gene is TRBJ2-5, the V gene TRBV6-6, with TRBD2 as a possible D gene (6 bases). The CDR3 contains 13 residues. CDR1 MNHNY and CDR2 SVGAGI come from the germline V gene (reference sequence). V shed 0 bases and J shed 5 bases, with 7 bases lying between them. The CDR3 DNA reads as TGTGCCAGCAGTTACTCGGGGAGGGAGACCCAGTACTTC. The encoded protein is CASSYSGRETQYF.

The chain uses TRBV4-1 and TRBJ1-4; D is undetermined. Between the trimmed V and J ends, which lost 0 bases and 4 bases, there was a span of 15 bases. The CDR3 is 17 residues long. Germline CDR1 reads MGHRA; CDR2 reads YSYEKL. The CDR3 loop reads CASSQDRGSADNEKLFF. The CDR3 coding sequence is TGCGCCAGCAGCCAAGATCGGGGAAGCGCTGATAATGAAAAACTGTTTTTT.

V is TRBV30 and J is TRBJ1-2, with D possibly being TRBD1 (6 bases). Germline V gene sequence: CDR1 GTSNPN, CDR2 SVGIG (reference sequence). The CDR3 has 12 amino acids. Trimming removed 4 bases at V and 5 bases at J, with 11 bases between. CDR3 residues: CAWTGTPYGYTF. CDR3 nucleotides: TGTGCCTGGACCGGGACACCTTATGGCTACACCTTC.

In regard to this clone: The germline gene is not matched at one end of the junction; a read error may be the cause. The rearrangement joins TRBV9 to TRBJ2-5, with 8 bases identical to TRBD2. Germline values: CDR1 SGDLS, CDR2 YYNGEE. This CDR3 is built from 17 residues. Here the CDR3 DNA reads TGTGCCAACAGCGTAGGTAGTAGCGGGACCAGGGTAGAGACCCAGTACTTC. It encodes CANSVGSSGTRVETQYF.

The chain links TRBV4-3 to TRBJ2-7, with TRBD2 identical over 10 bases. V lost 4 bases, J lost 5 bases, and 11 bases stayed unmatched. CDR1 and CDR2 from the germline V gene are LGHNA and YSLEER. The CDR3 has 16 residues. The CDR3 DNA sequence: TGCGCCAGCAGCCCCTATAGCGGGAGGAACCACAACGAGCAGTACTTC. Encoded protein: CASSPYSGRNHNEQYF.

The gene calls are TRBV28 and TRBJ2-6, with TRBD1 matching 9 bases. The CDR3 extends over 17 amino acids. CDR1 and CDR2 from the germline V gene are MDHEN and SYDVKM. V shed 5 bases and J 1 base; nucleotides not matched to a gene: 6. The CDR3 DNA sequence: TGTGCCAGCAGTGCCGGGACAGGGAGGTCTGGGGCCAACGTCCTGACTTTC. Translated, it gives CASSAGTGRSGANVLTF.

J is TRBJ1-1 and V is TRBV11-3; a possible D gene is TRBD1 (5 bases). Germline CDR1 SGHNT, CDR2 YENEEA. Deletions cut 5 bases from V and 5 bases from J, with 15 bases between. The CDR3 has 14 amino acids. CDR3 amino acids: CASSPDSQTTEAFF. The CDR3 nucleotides read TGTGCCAGCAGCCCCGACAGCCAAACTACTGAAGCTTTCTTT.

As DNA, the CDR3 is TGTGCCAGCAGCTTAGATGCTCTTCGGGACTCCTGGAGCTCCTACGAGCAGTACTTC. Translated: CASSLDALRDSWSSYEQYF. The chain has TRBV27 and TRBJ2-7; possible D gene TRBD2, 6 bases. V lost 6 bases, J lost 0 bases, and 27 bases lay in between. There are 19 residues in the CDR3. Germline V gene sequence: CDR1 MNHEY, CDR2 SMNVEV (reference sequence).